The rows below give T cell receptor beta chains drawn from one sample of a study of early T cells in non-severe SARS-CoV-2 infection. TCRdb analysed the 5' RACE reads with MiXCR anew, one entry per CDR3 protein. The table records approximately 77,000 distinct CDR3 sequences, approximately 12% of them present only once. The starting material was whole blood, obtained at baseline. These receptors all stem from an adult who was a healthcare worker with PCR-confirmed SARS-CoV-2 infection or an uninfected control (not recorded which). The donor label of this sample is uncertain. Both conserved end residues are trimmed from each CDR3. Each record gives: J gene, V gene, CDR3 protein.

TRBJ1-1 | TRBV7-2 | ASSLALRLNTEAF
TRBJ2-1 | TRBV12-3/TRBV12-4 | ASSLQPGLVTHEQF
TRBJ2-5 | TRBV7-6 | ASSRPATRSSGKTQY
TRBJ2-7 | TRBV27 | ASSSALAVKAPYEQY
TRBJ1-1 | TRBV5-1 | ASSKGLLGTEAF
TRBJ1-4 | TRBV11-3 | ASSLRGPFGEKLF
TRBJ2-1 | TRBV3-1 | ASSQRGYNEQF
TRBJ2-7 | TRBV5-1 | ASSTQGGTISHEQY
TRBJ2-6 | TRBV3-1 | ASSRRGESGANVLT
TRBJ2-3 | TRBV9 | ASTPQLRTDTQY
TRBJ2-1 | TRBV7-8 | ASSLAGTNEQF
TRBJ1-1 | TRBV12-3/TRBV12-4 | ASSLATGYGAF